This T cell receptor beta chain was recorded in a study of T-cell reconstitution after alpha-beta-depleted transplantation in children. Study-level points and caveats: Reported findings indicate that, about two months after transplant, alpha-beta T cells came from several hundred expanded clones, which were derived from non-depleted graft cells. After transplant, high TCRbeta diversity at day 60 in some patients arose from surviving recipient T cells and thymic progenitors. Most T-cell counts and diversity one year after the transplant came from T cells that were newly produced.

CDR1 and CDR2 from the germline V gene are SGHRS and YFSETQ. Deletions cut 4 bases from V and 4 bases from J, with 20 bases between. This CDR3 is 16 amino acids long. Molecular barcoding with unique molecular identifiers was used for the TCRbeta library. TCRdb called the PCR reads again in MiXCR, with one record for every CDR3 protein. The data show about 980,000 distinct CDR3 sequences, about 29% seen once. As regards this clonotype: Antigen: not known.

This receptor was obtained from a boy less than two years old who had a stem cell transplant for SCID, so the T cells may come from the graft donor. The source material was PBMCs, mostly from graft donor cells, sampled 360 days after TCRalphabeta/CD19-depleted stem cell transplant. The chain links TRBV5-1 to TRBJ1-2; D gene unclear. CDR3 nucleotides: TGCGCCAGCAGCCGGGATCCTGGGTCGGTCCCCTATGGCTACACCTTC. Translating gives CASSRDPGSVPYGYTF.